This T cell receptor (beta chain) was sequenced for a study of PD-L1 blockade in urothelial cancer. Time point meaning: pretreatment peripheral blood. Measured with immunoSEQ multiplex PCR; TCRdb has only the in-frame clones, and not every one. Of roughly 90,000 clones detected, 70% to 90% appear once; the ten largest clones hold about 1%. The trim removed 3 bases at V and 0 bases at J, leaving 5 bases unmatched. The CDR3 spans 15 residues. The germline V gene encodes CDR1 MNHEY and CDR2 SMNVEV (reference sequence). Sequenced here: PBMCs, sampled around atezolizumab (anti-PD-L1) treatment. This clonotype originated in a woman of 80 years or more with urothelial cancer. This chain links TRBV27 with TRBJ2-7, with 7 bases lining up with TRBD1. This chain's CDR3 is CASSLGTVLSYEQYF. The CDR3 DNA reads TGTGCCAGCAGTTTGGGGACAGTCCTCTCCTACGAGCAGTACTTC.